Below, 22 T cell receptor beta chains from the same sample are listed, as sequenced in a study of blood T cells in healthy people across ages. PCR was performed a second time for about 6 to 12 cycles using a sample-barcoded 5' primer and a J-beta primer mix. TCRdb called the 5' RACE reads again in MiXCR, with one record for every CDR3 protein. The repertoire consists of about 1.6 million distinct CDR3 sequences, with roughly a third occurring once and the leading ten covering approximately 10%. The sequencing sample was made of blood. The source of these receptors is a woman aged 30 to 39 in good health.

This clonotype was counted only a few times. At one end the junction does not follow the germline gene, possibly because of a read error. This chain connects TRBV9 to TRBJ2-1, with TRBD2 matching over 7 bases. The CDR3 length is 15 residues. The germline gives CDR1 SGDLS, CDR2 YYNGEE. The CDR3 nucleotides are TGTGCCGGCAGCGTAGGTGGCGGGAGCTTCAATGAGCAGTTCTTC. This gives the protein CAGSVGGGSFNEQFF.

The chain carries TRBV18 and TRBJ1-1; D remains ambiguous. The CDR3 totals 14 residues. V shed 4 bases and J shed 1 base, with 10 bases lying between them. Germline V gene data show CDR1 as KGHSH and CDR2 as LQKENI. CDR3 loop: CASSLQKANTEAFF. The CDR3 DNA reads TGTGCCAGCTCACTCCAGAAGGCGAACACTGAAGCTTTCTTT.

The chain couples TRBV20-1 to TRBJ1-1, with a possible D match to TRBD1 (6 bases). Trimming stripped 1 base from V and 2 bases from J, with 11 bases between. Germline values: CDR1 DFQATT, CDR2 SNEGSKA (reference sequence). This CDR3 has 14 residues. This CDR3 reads CSARAQGGNTEAFF. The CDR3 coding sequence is TGCAGTGCTAGAGCCCAAGGGGGAAACACTGAAGCTTTCTTT.

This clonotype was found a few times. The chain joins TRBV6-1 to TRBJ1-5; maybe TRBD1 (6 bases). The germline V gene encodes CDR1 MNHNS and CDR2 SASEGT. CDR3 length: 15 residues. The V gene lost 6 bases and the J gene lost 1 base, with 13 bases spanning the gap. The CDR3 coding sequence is TGTGCCAGCAGCGGCGCGGGGGCAAGCAATCAGCCCCAGCATTTT. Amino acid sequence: CASSGAGASNQPQHF.

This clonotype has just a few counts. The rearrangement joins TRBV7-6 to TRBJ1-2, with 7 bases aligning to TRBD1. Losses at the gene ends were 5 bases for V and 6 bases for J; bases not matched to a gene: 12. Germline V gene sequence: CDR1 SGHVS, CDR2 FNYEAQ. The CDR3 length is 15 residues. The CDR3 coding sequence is TGTGCCAGCAGCCCTAAGGCCGGGACAGCCCATGGCTACACCTTC. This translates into CASSPKAGTAHGYTF.

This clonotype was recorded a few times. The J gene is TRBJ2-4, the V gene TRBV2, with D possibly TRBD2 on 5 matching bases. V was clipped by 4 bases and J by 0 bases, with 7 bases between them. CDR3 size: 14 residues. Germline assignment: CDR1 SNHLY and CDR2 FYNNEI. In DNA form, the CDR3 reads TGTGCCAGCAGTGGCGGGCTAGCCAAAAACATTCAGTACTTC. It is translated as CASSGGLAKNIQYF.

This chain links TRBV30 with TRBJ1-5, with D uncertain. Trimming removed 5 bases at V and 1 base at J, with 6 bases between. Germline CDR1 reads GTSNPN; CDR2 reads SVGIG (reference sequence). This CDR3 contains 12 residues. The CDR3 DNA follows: TGTGCCTGGGGAAGAAGCAATCAGCCCCAGCATTTT. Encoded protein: CAWGRSNQPQHF. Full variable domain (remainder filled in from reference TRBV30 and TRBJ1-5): SQTIHQWPATLVQPVGSPLSLECTVEGTSNPNLYWYRQAAGRGLQLLFYSVGIGQISSEVPQNLSASRPQDRQFILSSKKLLLSDSGFYLCAWGRSNQPQHFGDGTRLSIL.

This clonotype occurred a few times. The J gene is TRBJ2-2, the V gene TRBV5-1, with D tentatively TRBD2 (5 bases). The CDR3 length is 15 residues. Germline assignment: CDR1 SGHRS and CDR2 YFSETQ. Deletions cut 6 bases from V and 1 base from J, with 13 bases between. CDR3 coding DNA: TGCGCCAGCAAGGACGGACTGTGGAACACCGGGGAGCTGTTTTTT. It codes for CASKDGLWNTGELFF. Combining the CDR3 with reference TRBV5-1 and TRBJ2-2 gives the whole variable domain KAGVTQTPRYLIKTRGQQVTLSCSPISGHRSVSWYQQTPGQGLQFLFEYFSETQRNKGNFPGRFSGRQFSNSRSEMNVSTLELGDSALYLCASKDGLWNTGELFFGEGSRLTVL.

CDR3 protein: CSARGGGWEEGDTQYF. In nucleotides, the CDR3 is TGCAGTGCTAGAGGGGGCGGCTGGGAGGAAGGGGATACGCAGTATTTT. This chain connects TRBV20-1 to TRBJ2-3; a weak D match, TRBD2 (6 bases). From germline, CDR1 is DFQATT and CDR2 SNEGSKA (reference sequence). The CDR3 extends over 16 amino acids. V lost 1 base, J lost 6 bases, and 20 bases lay in between.

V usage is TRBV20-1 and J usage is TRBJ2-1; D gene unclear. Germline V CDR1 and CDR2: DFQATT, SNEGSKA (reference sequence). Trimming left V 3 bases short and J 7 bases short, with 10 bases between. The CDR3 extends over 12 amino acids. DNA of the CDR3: TGCAGTGCTAGTGTCTCGGAGAATGAGCAGTTCTTC. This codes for CSASVSENEQFF.

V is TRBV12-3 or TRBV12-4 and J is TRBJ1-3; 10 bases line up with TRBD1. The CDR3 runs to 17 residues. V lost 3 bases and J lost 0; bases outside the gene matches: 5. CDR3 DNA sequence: TGTGCCAGCAGTTTGGGGACAGGGGAGAGCTCTGGAAACACCATATATTTT. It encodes CASSLGTGESSGNTIYF.

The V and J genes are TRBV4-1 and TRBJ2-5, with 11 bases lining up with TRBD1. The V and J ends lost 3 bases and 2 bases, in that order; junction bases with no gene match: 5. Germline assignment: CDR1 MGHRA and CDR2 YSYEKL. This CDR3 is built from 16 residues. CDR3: CASSHRDRGLQETQYF. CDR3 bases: TGCGCCAGCAGCCACCGGGACAGGGGGTTACAAGAGACCCAGTACTTC.

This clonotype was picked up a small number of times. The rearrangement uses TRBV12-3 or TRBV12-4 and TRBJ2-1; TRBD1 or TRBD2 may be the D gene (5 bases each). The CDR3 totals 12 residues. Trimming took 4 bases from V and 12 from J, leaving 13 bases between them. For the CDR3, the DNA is TGTGCCAGCAGTTCCGGGGCGCCTGGGCAGTTCTTC. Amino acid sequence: CASSSGAPGQFF.

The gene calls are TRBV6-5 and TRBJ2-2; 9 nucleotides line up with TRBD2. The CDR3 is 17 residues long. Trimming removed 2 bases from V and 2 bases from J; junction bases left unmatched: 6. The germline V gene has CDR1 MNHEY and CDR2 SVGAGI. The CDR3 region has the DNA TGTGCCAGCAGTTACACAGCGGGGGGACATAACACCGGGGAGCTGTTTTTT. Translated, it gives CASSYTAGGHNTGELFF.

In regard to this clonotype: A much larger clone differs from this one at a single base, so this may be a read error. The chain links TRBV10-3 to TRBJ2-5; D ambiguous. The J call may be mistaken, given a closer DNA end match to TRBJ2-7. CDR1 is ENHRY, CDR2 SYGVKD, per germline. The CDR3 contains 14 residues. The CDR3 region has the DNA TGTGCCATCAGTGAGTCCGAGGCCACCTACGAGCAGTACTTC. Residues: CAISESEATYEQYF.

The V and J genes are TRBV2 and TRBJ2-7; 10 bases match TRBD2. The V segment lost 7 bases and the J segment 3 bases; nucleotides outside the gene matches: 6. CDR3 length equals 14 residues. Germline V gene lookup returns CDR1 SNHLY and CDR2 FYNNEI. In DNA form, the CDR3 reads TGTGCCAGCACCCCTAGCGGGAGAATCTACGAGCAGTACTTC. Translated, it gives CASTPSGRIYEQYF.

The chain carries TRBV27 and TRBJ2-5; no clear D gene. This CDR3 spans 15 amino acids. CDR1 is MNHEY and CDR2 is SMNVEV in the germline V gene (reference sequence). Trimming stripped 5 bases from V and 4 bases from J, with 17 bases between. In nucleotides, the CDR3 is TGTGCCAGCAGTCCCATGAGGTCCGGGCGAGAGACCCAGTACTTC. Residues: CASSPMRSGRETQYF.

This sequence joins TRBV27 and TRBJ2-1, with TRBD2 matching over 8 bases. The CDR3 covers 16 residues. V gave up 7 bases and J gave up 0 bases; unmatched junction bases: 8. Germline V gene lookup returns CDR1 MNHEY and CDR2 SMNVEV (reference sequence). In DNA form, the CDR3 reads TGTGCCAGCACCGATAGCGGGACGAGCTCCTACAATGAGCAGTTCTTC. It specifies CASTDSGTSSYNEQFF.

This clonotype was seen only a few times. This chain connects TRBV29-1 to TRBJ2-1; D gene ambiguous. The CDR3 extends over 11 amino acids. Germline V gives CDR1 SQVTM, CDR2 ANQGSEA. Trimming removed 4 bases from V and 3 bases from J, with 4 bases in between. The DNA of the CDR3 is TGCAGCGTTGTAGACTACAATGAGCAGTTCTTC. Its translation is CSVVDYNEQFF.

The CDR3, as DNA: TGCAGTGCTGTTGACAGGGCATTCGGGTTTGAAGCTTTCTTT. Protein sequence: CSAVDRAFGFEAFF. This sequence joins TRBV20-1 and TRBJ1-1; 7 nucleotides align to TRBD1. V trimming: 5 bases; J trimming: 7 bases; junction bases outside the gene matches: 13. This CDR3 is 14 amino acids long. CDR1 DFQATT and CDR2 SNEGSKA come from the germline V gene (reference sequence).

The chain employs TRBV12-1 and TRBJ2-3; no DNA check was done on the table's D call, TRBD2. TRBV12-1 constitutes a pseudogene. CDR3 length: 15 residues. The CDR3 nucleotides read TGTGCCAGCAGTCAGACGCTAGCTTACACAGATACGCAGTATTTT. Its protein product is CASSQTLAYTDTQYF.

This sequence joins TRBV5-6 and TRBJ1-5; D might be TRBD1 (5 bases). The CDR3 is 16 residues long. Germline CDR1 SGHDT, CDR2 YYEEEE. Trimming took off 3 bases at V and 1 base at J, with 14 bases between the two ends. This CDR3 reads CASSSWGGKSNQPQHF. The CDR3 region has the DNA TGTGCCAGCAGCTCCTGGGGGGGTAAGAGCAATCAGCCCCAGCATTTT.